The rows below give T cell receptor beta chains drawn from one sample of a study of CD8+ T cells in alopecia areata. TCRdb keeps only in-frame clones here, not all; method: immunoSEQ multiplex PCR. The table shows hundreds of thousands of clones, with around 64% occurring only once. The sequencing here drew on CD4+ T cells sorted from blood, taken between weeks 51 and 52, from a patient treated with tofacitinib. All receptors come from a human donor with alopecia areata. CDR3s leave out the opening cysteine and the closing phenylalanine or tryptophan.

v_call	j_call	cdr3_aa
TRBV29-1	TRBJ2-3	SARRVDTQY
TRBV2	TRBJ1-2	ASSEALRPEDGYT
TRBV30	TRBJ1-4	AWRNPGLLNEKLF
TRBV30	TRBJ2-1	AWSVTGQVYNEQF
TRBV2	TRBJ2-1	ASSAPTSGGAGEQF
TRBV6-1	TRBJ1-5	ASSEWTGYNQPQH
TRBV5-6	TRBJ2-7	ASSLEREQY
TRBV18	TRBJ2-1	ASSAGLADYNEQF
TRBV9	TRBJ1-1	ASSALGVNTEAF
TRBV29-1	TRBJ2-5	SVEGGRETQY
TRBV5-4	TRBJ1-2	ASSLQGRGSYGYT
TRBV29-1	TRBJ2-7	STQGGGPSSVQY
TRBV19	TRBJ1-5	ASTTRLDSNQPQH
TRBV11-2	TRBJ2-7	ASSSLRQGDYEQY
TRBV7-2	TRBJ2-5	ASSLGQAGGTQY
TRBV2	TRBJ2-1	ASSEGTGTFQF
TRBV15	TRBJ1-2	ATSSGGGSDRRGGYT
TRBV29-1	TRBJ2-3	SVPGGTDTQY
TRBV5-6	TRBJ2-7	ASSLASGAGEQY
TRBV5-1	TRBJ2-3	ASKRLAGSTDTQY
TRBV19	TRBJ1-5	ASSMRRAGGQPQH
TRBV29-1	TRBJ2-6	SVDGGANVLT
TRBV7-2	TRBJ2-7	ASSSNRAAYEQY
TRBV5-1	TRBJ2-1	ASSWAGRLDEQF
TRBV2	TRBJ2-1	ASVGQGGDEQF
TRBV15	TRBJ2-5	ATSATIPWETQY
TRBV6-4	TRBJ2-7	AAQAEQY
TRBV11-2	TRBJ2-7	ASSLRQPYEQY
TRBV4-2	TRBJ2-3	ASSHPRIDTQY
TRBV30	TRBJ2-3	AGGEHNTQY
TRBV30	TRBJ1-5	AWSAEGSQPQH
TRBV2	TRBJ2-5	ASSVDHKETQY
TRBV29-1	TRBJ2-5	SVVTSGGPQETQY
TRBV7-9	TRBJ2-7	ASSLEGPANEQY
TRBV6-5	TRBJ2-3	ASSYRPDDTQY
TRBV11-2	TRBJ2-7	ASSLYAGTGTSVQY
TRBV4-3	TRBJ2-7	ASSQDSADSYEQY
TRBV4-1	TRBJ1-3	ASSQGTGGKAGNTIY
TRBV2	TRBJ2-2	ASNRAATGELF
TRBV7-9	TRBJ2-4	ASSLTGDKNIQY
TRBV30	TRBJ2-7	AWAPFPFYEQY